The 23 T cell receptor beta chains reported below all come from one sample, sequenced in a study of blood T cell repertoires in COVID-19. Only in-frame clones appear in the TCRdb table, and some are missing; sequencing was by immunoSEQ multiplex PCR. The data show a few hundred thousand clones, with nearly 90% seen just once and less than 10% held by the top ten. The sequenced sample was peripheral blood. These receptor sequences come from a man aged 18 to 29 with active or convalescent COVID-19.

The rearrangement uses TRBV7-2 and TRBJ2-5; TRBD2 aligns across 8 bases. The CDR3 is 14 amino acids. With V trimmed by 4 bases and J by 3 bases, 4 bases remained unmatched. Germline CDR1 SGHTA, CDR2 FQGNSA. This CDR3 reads CASSSGLGKETQYF. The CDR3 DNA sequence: TGTGCCAGCAGCTCGGGACTAGGTAAAGAGACCCAGTACTTC.

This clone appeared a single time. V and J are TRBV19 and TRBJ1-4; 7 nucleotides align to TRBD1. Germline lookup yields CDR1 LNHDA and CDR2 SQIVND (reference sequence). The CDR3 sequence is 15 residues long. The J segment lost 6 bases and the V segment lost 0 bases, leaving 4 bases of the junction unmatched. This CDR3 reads CASSIETGRYEKLFF. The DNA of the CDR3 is TGTGCCAGTAGTATAGAGACAGGGCGCTATGAAAAACTGTTTTTT.

The CDR3 DNA sequence: TGCGCCAGCAGTCAACGGGCCGCAGGGTCCTACGAGCAGTACTTC. This translates into CASSQRAAGSYEQYF. The V gene is TRBV23-1, the J gene TRBJ2-7; TRBD1 might be the D (5 bases). TRBV23-1 is known as an ORF, though its function is uncertain. Trimming removed 2 bases from V and 1 base from J, with 12 bases in between. The CDR3 is 15 residues long.

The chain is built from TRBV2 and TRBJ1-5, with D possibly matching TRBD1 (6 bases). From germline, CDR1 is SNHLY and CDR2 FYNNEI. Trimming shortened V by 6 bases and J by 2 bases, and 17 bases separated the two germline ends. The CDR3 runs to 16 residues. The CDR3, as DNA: TGTGCCAGCAGGGAGGAGACAGGCCTTGGCAATCAGCCCCAGCATTTT. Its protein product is CASREETGLGNQPQHF.

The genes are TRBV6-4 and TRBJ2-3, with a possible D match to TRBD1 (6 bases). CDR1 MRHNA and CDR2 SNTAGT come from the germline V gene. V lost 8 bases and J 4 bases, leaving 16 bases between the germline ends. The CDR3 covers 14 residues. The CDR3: CASSEGGGSDTQYF. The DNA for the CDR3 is TGTGCCAGCTCCGAAGGGGGTGGGTCAGATACGCAGTATTTT.

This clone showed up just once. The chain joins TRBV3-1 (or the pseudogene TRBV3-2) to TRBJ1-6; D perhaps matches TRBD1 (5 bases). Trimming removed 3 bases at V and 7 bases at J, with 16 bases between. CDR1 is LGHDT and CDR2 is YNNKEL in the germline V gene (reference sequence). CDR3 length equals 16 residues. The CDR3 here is CASSQRAGTSNSPLHF. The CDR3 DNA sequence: TGTGCCAGCAGCCAGCGGGCCGGGACTTCGAATTCACCCCTCCACTTT.

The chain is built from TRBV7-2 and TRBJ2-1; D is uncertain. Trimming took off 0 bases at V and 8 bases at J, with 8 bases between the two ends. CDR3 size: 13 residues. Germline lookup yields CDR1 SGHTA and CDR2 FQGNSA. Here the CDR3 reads CASSLAQADEQFF. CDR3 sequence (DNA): TGTGCCAGCAGCTTAGCGCAAGCTGATGAGCAGTTCTTC.

As DNA, the CDR3 is TGTGCCAGCAGCCCACGGACTAGCGGGGGGTTACGAGAGACCCAGTACTTC. Protein sequence: CASSPRTSGGLRETQYF. The gene calls are TRBV11-2 and TRBJ2-5, with 14 bases identical to TRBD2. Germline CDR1 SGHAT, CDR2 FQNNGV. The CDR3 runs to 17 residues. J was trimmed by 4 bases and V by 5 bases; bases with no gene match: 9.

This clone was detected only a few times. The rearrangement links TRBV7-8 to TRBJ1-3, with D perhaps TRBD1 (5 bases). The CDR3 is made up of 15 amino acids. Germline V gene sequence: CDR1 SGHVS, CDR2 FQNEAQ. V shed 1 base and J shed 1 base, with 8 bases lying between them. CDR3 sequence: CASSLGRASGNTIYF. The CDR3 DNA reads TGTGCCAGCAGCTTAGGCAGGGCGTCTGGAAACACCATATATTTT.

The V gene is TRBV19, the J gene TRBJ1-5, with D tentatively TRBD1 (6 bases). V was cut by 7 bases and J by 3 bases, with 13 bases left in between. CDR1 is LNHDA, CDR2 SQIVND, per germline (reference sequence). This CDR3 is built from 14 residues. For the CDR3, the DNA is TGTGCCAGTATTGGACAGTCGGTCAATCAGCCCCAGCATTTT. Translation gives CASIGQSVNQPQHF. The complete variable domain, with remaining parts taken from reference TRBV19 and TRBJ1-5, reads DGGITQSPKYLFRKEGQNVTLSCEQNLNHDAMYWYRQDPGQGLRLIYYSQIVNDFQKGDIAEGYSVSREKKESFPLTVTSAQKNPTAFYLCASIGQSVNQPQHFGDGTRLSIL.

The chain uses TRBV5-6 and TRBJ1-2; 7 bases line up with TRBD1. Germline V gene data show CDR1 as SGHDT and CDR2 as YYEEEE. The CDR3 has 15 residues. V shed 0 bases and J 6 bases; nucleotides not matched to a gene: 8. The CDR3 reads CASSLGTGTDNGYTF. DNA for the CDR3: TGTGCCAGCAGCTTGGGGACCGGGACAGACAATGGCTACACCTTC.

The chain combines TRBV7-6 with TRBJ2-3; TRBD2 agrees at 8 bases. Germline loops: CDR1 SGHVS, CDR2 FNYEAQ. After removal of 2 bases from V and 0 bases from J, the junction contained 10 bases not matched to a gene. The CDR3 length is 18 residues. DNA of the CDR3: TGTGCCAGCAGCTTAACAGTATTCAGCGGGGGAAGCACAGATACGCAGTATTTT. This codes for CASSLTVFSGGSTDTQYF.

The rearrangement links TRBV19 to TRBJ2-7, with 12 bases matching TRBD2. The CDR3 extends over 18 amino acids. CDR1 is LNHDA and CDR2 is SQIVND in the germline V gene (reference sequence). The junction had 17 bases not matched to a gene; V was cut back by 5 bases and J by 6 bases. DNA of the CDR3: TGTGCCAGTAGTCCTAGTACTAGCGGGGGGCCCTCAATCGCCGAGCAGTACTTC. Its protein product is CASSPSTSGGPSIAEQYF.

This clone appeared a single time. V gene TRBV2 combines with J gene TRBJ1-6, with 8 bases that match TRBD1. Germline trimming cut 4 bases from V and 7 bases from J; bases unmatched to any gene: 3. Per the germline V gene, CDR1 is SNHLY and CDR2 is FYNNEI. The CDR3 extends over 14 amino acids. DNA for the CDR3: TGTGCCAGCAGTGGGACAGGGACGAATTCACCCCTCCACTTT. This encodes CASSGTGTNSPLHF.

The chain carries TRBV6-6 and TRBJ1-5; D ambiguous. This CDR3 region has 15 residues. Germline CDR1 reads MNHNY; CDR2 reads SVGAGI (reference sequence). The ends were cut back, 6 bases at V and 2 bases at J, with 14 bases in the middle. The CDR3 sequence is CASSLTPAGNQPQHF. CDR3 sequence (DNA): TGTGCCAGCAGCTTAACCCCCGCGGGCAATCAGCCCCAGCATTTT.

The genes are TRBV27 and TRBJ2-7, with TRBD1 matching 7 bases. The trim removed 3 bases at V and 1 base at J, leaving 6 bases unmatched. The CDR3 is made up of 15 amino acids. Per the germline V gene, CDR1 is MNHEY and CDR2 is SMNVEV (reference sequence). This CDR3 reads CASSFGAGGSYEQYF. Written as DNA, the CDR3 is TGTGCCAGCAGTTTTGGGGCAGGGGGTTCCTACGAGCAGTACTTC.

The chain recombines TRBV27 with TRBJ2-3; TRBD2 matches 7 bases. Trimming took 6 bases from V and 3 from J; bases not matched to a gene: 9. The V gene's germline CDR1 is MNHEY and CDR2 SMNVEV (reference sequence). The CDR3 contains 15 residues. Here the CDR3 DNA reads TGTGCCAGCAGGGATCCTGGGGGGGGTACAGATACGCAGTATTTT. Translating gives CASRDPGGGTDTQYF.

The DNA of the CDR3 is TGCAGCGTTACGGACACTCCTAATGGCTACACCTTC. It is translated as CSVTDTPNGYTF. The chain is built from TRBV29-1 and TRBJ1-2; tentative D call: TRBD1 (5 bases). Germline V gives CDR1 SQVTM, CDR2 ANQGSEA. The CDR3 length is 12 residues. V lost 5 bases to trimming and J lost 6 bases, with 13 bases between them.

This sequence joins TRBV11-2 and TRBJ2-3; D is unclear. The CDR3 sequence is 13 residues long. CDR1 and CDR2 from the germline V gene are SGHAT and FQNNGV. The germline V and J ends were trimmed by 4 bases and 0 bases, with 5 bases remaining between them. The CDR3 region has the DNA TGTGCCAGCAGCTATGGCAGCACAGATACGCAGTATTTT. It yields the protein CASSYGSTDTQYF.

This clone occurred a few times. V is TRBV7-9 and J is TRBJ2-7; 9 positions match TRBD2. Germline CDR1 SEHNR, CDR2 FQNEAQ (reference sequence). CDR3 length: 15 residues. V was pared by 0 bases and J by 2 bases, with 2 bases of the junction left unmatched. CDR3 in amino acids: CASSLAGGGAYEQYF. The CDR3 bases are TGTGCCAGCAGCTTAGCAGGCGGGGGGGCCTACGAGCAGTACTTC.

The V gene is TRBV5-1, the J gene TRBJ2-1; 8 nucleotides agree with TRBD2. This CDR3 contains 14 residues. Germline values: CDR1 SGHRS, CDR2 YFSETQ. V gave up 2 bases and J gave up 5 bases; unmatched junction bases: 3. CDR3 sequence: CASSFGTSHNEQFF. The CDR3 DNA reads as TGCGCCAGCAGCTTCGGGACTAGTCACAATGAGCAGTTCTTC.

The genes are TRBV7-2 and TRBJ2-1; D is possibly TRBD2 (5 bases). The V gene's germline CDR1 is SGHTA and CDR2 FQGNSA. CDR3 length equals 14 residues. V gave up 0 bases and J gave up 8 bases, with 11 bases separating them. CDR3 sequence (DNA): TGTGCCAGCAGCTTAGCCCCAAAGCGGTATGAGCAGTTCTTC. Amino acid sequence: CASSLAPKRYEQFF.

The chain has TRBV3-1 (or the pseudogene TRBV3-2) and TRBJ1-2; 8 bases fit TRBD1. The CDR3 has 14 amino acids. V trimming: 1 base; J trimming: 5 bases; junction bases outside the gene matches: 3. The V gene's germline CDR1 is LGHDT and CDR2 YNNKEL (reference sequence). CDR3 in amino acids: CASSQGTGGYGYTF. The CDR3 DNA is TGTGCCAGCAGCCAAGGTACAGGGGGGTATGGCTACACCTTC.